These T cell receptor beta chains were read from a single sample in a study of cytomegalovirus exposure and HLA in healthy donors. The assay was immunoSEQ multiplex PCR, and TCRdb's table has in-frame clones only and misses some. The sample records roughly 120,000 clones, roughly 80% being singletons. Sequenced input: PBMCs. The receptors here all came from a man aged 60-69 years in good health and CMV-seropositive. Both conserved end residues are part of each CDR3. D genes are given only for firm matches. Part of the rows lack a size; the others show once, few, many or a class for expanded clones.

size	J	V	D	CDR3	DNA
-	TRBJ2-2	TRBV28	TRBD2	CASTAGGLNTGELFF	TGTGCCAGCACCGCGGGGGGCCTGAACACCGGGGAGCTGTTTTTT
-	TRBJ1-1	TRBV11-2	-	CASSFFRGRGIEAFF	TGTGCCAGCAGCTTTTTCAGGGGTCGGGGTATCGAAGCTTTCTTT
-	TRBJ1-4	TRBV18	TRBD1	CASSKSTGPNEKLFF	TGTGCCAGCTCAAAATCGACAGGGCCTAATGAAAAACTGTTTTTT
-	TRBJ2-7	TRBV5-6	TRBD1	CASSPVWTGVGEQYF	TGTGCCAGCAGCCCGGTGTGGACAGGGGTCGGGGAGCAGTACTTC
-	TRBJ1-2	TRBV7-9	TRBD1	CASSLSGDRDYGYTF	TGTGCCAGCAGCTTAAGTGGAGACAGGGACTATGGCTACACCTTC
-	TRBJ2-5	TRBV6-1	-	CASSEGARKTQYF	TGTGCCAGCAGTGAGGGGGCTAGGAAGACCCAGTACTTC
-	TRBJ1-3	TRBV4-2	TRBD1	CASSALGDRGAGNTIYF	TGTGCCAGCAGCGCCCTCGGCGACAGGGGGGCTGGAAACACCATATATTTT
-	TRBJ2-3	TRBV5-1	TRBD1	CASRRGQDADTQYF	TGCGCCAGCAGGCGGGGACAGGACGCAGATACGCAGTATTTT
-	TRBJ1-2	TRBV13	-	CASSREPQPVGYTF	TGTGCCAGCAGCCGGGAGCCCCAGCCTGTAGGCTACACCTTC
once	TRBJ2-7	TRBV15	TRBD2	CATSRVFGTSGGEAYEQYF	TGTGCCACCAGCAGAGTTTTCGGGACTAGCGGGGGAGAGGCCTACGAGCAGTACTTC
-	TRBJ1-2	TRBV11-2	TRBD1	CASNRDRGTYGYTF	TGTGCCAGCAACCGGGACAGGGGCACCTATGGCTACACCTTC
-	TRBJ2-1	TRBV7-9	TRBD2	CASSSLAGWPGEQFF	TGTGCCAGCAGCTCATTAGCGGGATGGCCCGGGGAGCAGTTCTTC
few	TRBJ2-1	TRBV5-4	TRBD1	CASSLPGGKGNEQFF	TGTGCCAGCAGCTTGCCAGGGGGCAAGGGCAATGAGCAGTTCTTC
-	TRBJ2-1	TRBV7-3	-	CASSFLGSNEQFF	TGTGCCAGCAGCTTCCTCGGGAGCAATGAGCAGTTCTTC
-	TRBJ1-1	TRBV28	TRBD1	CASSSPGQGRTEAFF	TGTGCCAGCAGTTCTCCGGGACAGGGTCGGACTGAAGCTTTCTTT
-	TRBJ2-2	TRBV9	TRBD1	CASSQRTGPGELFF	TGTGCCAGCAGCCAGCGGACAGGGCCCGGGGAGCTGTTTTTT
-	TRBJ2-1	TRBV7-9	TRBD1	CASSWTGTGFF	TGTGCCAGCAGCTGGACAGGGACGGGGTTCTTC
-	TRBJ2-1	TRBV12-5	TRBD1	CASAPAGGDYNEQFF	TGTGCTAGTGCCCCCGCAGGGGGCGATTACAATGAGCAGTTCTTC
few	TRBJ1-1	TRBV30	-	CAWSVLSISRGLAFF	TGTGCCTGGAGTGTACTAAGTATCAGCCGCGGTCTGGCTTTCTTT
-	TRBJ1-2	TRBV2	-	CASSGRQVIVNYGYTF	TGTGCCAGCAGCGGCAGACAGGTCATCGTGAACTATGGCTACACCTTC
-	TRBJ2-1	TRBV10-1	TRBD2	CASSESLAGGYNEQFF	TGCGCCAGCAGTGAGTCTCTAGCGGGGGGGTACAATGAGCAGTTCTTC
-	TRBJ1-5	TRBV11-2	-	CASSLGRVKGQPQHF	TGTGCCAGCAGCTTGGGGAGGGTTAAGGGACAGCCCCAGCATTTT
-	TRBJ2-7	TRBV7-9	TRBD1	CASSPQGQGRHEQYF	TGTGCCAGCAGCCCTCAGGGACAGGGTAGGCACGAGCAGTACTTC